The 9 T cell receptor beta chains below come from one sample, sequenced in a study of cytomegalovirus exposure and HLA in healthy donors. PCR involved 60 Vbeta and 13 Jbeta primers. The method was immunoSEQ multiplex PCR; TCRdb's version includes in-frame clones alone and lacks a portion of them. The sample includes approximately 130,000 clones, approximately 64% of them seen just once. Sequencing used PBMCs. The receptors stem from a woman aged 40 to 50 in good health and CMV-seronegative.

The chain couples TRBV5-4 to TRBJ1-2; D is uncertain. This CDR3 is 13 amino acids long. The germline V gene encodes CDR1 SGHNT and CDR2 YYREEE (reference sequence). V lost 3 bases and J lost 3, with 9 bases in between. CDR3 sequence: CASSSRVDYGYTF. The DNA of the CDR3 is TGTGCCAGCAGCTCCCGGGTTGACTATGGCTACACCTTC. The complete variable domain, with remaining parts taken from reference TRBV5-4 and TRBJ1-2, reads ETGVTQSPTHLIKTRGQQVTLRCSSQSGHNTVSWYQQALGQGPQFIFQYYREEENGRGNFPPRFSGLQFPNYSSELNVNALELDDSALYLCASSSRVDYGYTFGSGTRLTVV.

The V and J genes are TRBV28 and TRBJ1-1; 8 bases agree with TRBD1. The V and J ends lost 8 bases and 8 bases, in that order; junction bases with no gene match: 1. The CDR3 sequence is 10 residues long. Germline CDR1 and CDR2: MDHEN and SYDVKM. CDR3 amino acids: CASRDREAFF. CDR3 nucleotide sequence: TGTGCCAGCCGGGACAGGGAAGCTTTCTTT.

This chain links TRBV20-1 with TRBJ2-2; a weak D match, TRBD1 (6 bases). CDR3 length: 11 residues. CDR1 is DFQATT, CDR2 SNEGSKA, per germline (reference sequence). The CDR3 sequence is CSERGSGELFF. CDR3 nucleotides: TGCAGCGAAAGGGGGTCCGGGGAGCTGTTTTTT.

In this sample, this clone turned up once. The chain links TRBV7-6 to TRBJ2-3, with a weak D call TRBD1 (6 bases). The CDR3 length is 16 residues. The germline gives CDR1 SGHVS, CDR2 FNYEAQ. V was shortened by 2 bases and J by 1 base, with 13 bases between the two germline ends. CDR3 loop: CASSLLADSGTDTQYF. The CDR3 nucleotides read TGTGCCAGCAGCTTATTGGCGGACAGTGGCACAGATACGCAGTATTTT.

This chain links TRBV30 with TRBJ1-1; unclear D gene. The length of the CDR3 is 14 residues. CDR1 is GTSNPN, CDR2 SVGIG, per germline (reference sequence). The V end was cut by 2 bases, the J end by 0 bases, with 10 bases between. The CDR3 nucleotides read TGTGCCTGGAGTCTCGGCCAGGTGAACACTGAAGCTTTCTTT. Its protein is CAWSLGQVNTEAFF.

DNA for the CDR3: TGCGCCAGCAGCTTGGGCGACAGCCGCTACAATGAGCAGTTCTTC. Amino acid sequence: CASSLGDSRYNEQFF. The V gene is TRBV5-1, the J gene TRBJ2-1, with a possible D match to TRBD1 (5 bases). The germline V and J ends were trimmed by 0 bases and 3 bases, with 10 bases remaining between them. There are 15 residues in the CDR3. Germline V gene sequence: CDR1 SGHRS, CDR2 YFSETQ.

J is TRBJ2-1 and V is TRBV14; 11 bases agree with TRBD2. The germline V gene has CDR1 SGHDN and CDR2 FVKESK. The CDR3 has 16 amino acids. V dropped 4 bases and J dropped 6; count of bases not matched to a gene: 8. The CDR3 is CASSPLSGGAANEQFF. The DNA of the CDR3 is TGTGCCAGCAGCCCCCTTAGCGGGGGGGCCGCCAATGAGCAGTTCTTC.

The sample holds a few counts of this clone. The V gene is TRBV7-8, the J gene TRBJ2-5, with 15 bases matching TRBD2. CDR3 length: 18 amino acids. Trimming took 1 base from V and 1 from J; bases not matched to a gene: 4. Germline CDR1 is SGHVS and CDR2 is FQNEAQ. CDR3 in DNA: TGTGCCAGCAGCTTAGGGGGACTAGCGGGGGGCCTCCAAGAGACCCAGTACTTC. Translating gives CASSLGGLAGGLQETQYF.

The CDR3 region has the DNA TGCGCCAGCAGCCCGGGGACAGGCGGTCGATGGGAAAAACTGTTTTTT. This gives the protein CASSPGTGGRWEKLFF. This chain connects TRBV4-3 to TRBJ1-4, with 8 bases fitting TRBD1. V was pared by 4 bases and J by 8 bases, with 12 bases of the junction left unmatched. This CDR3 is 16 amino acids long. Looked up from germline, CDR1 is LGHNA and CDR2 is YSLEER.